The present T cell receptor (beta chain) was sequenced within a study of OX40 agonist ivuxolimab in advanced cancers. Study in general: Patients were dosed intravenously with ivuxolimab at 0.01 to 10 mg/kg every 2 weeks. Overall study results and limits: The CD4+ and CD8+ T cells in the blood had expanded clonally by week 6 at 0.1 to 3.0 mg/kg. What antigens the expanded peripheral T cells recognized was never established.

This table comes from immunoSEQ multiplex PCR, and its TCRdb copy is limited to in-frame clones, with some not included. This sample has 65,000 to 85,000 clones, with about 92% found just once. Worth noting for this clone: Its antigen is unidentified.

Germline V lookup: CDR1 MGHRA, CDR2 YSYEKL. The CDR3 length is 18 residues. The V segment lost 2 bases and the J segment 9 bases; nucleotides outside the gene matches: 15. With baseline, cycle 4 day 1, and cycle 7 day 1 as timepoints, blood was sampled. The TCR comes from an adult with an advanced solid tumor such as melanoma, head and neck, liver or kidney cancer. The chain carries TRBV4-1 and TRBJ2-1; 11 positions agree with TRBD2. The sample consisted of CD4+ or CD8+ T cells sorted from blood, taken in a trial of the OX40 agonist ivuxolimab. This CDR3 reads CASSQLQTLAGGHVEQFF. The DNA for the CDR3 is TGCGCCAGCAGCCAACTTCAAACTCTAGCGGGGGGCCACGTTGAGCAGTTCTTC.